The 2 T cell receptor beta chains below were found in one sample sequenced in a study of blood T cells in healthy people across ages. Through a sample-barcoded 5' primer and a J-beta primer mix, a second PCR was run for about 6 to 11 cycles. TCRdb reanalysed the 5' RACE reads using MiXCR and keeps one entry per CDR3 protein. Of approximately 900,000 distinct CDR3 sequences listed, about 27% are singletons. These data also formed part of another study, on T cells of mothers and their children.

Sequenced input: blood. The receptor source for this set is a woman aged 40 to 50 in good health.

This clonotype was seen ten or more times. CDR3 coding DNA: TGTGCCAGCACCGATCGAACGAACTCTTACGAGCAGTACTTC. It codes for CASTDRTNSYEQYF. This chain joins TRBV7-2 and TRBJ2-7, with D uncertain. Trimming stripped 7 bases from V and 4 bases from J, with 17 bases between. Per the germline V gene, CDR1 is SGHTA and CDR2 is FQGNSA. The CDR3 consists of 14 residues.

The table lists this clonotype with a few counts. The chain uses TRBV4-1 and TRBJ2-3, with 8 nucleotides matching TRBD2. There are 15 residues in the CDR3. Germline CDR1 MGHRA, CDR2 YSYEKL. Trimming took 2 bases from V and 5 from J; bases not matched to a gene: 6. In DNA form, the CDR3 reads TGCGCCAGCAGCCAAAGAGCGGGGGTGGGAGATACGCAGTATTTT. Translation: CASSQRAGVGDTQYF.